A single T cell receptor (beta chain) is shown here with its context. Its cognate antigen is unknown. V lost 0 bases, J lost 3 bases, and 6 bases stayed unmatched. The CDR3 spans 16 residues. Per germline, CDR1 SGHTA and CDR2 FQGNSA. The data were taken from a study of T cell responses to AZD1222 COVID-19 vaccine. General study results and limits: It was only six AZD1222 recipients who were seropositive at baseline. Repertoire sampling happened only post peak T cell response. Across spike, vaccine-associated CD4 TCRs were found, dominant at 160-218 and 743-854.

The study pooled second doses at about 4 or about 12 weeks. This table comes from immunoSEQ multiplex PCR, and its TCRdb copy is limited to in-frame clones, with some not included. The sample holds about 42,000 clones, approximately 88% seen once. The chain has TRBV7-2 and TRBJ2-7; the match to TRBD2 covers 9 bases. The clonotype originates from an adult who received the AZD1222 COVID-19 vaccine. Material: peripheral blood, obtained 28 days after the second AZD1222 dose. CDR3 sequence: CASSLAGGRVFYEQYF. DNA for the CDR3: TGTGCCAGCAGCTTAGCCGGCGGGAGGGTATTCTACGAGCAGTACTTC.